This T cell receptor beta chain was profiled in a study of cytomegalovirus exposure and HLA in healthy donors. Findings of the study overall: Both high specificity and high sensitivity reportedly marked the classifier's diagnosis of cytomegalovirus status.

The PCR ran on 60 Vbeta and 13 Jbeta primers. Authors' processing steps: A follow-up analysis tallied tens of millions of unique TCR beta chains, 8.5 million to 14 million shared. The table came from immunoSEQ multiplex PCR; TCRdb's copy has only in-frame clones and leaves some out. Clone size and the V and J calls come from that table; the DNA yielded D and trimming. Of 150,000 to 200,000 clones in the sample, roughly 79% are singletons; the top ten hold about 0.93%. In the case of this clone: The antigen is undetermined.

This clonotype was obtained from a woman between 50 and 59 years old in good health and CMV-seropositive. Sequenced: PBMCs.

The CDR3 DNA follows: TGTGCCAGCAGCTTATCCGGGACAGGGGGCCTCTACGAGCAGTACTTC. Amino acid sequence: CASSLSGTGGLYEQYF. The chain uses TRBV7-9 and TRBJ2-7; TRBD1 aligns across 12 bases. Per germline, CDR1 SEHNR and CDR2 FQNEAQ (reference sequence). The V gene end was trimmed by 2 bases and the J gene end by 3 bases; junction bases not matched to a gene: 5. This CDR3 is built from 16 residues.